The 23 T cell receptor beta chains below were found in one sample sequenced in a study of early T cells in non-severe SARS-CoV-2 infection. Each CDR3 protein gets one entry after TCRdb re-called the 5' RACE reads with MiXCR. In the table there are 65,000 to 85,000 distinct CDR3 sequences, around 14% of which are singletons. The sequenced sample consisted of whole blood. Every receptor here comes from an adult who was a healthcare worker with PCR-confirmed SARS-CoV-2 infection or an uninfected control (not recorded which).

This clonotype was counted many times. The J gene is TRBJ2-7, the V gene TRBV2; 9 bases are shared with TRBD1. In germline, CDR1 is SNHLY, CDR2 FYNNEI. The CDR3 sequence is 16 residues long. Trimming at V came to 4 bases and at J to 4 bases, leaving 11 bases not matched to a gene. The CDR3 loop is CASSGTRQGGLYEQYF. The CDR3 nucleotides read TGTGCCAGCAGTGGTACCAGACAGGGGGGATTGTACGAGCAGTACTTC.

The sample holds a few counts of this clonotype. J is TRBJ2-2 and V is TRBV5-1; 7 bases align to TRBD2. CDR3 length: 16 residues. V lost 4 bases to trimming and J lost 4 bases; unmatched junction nucleotides: 10. The germline CDR1 and CDR2 sequences are SGHRS and YFSETQ. The CDR3 nucleotides are TGCGCCAGCAGCAAATCTAGCGGACGCGGCACCGGGGAGCTGTTTTTT. This encodes CASSKSSGRGTGELFF.

This clonotype appeared a few times. The J gene is TRBJ1-1, the V gene TRBV9; tentative D call: TRBD1 (5 bases). The CDR3 runs to 13 residues. V was trimmed by 0 bases and J by 6 bases, leaving 9 bases between them. Germline-derived CDR1 and CDR2 are SGDLS and YYNGEE. The CDR3 loop is CASSVAGGSEAFF. Written as DNA, the CDR3 is TGTGCCAGCAGCGTAGCGGGGGGATCTGAAGCTTTCTTT.

This clonotype was seen at least ten times. This chain joins TRBV11-2 and TRBJ2-5; 8 bases fit TRBD2. This CDR3 spans 16 amino acids. The germline CDR1 and CDR2 sequences are SGHAT and FQNNGV. V lost 5 bases to trimming and J lost 4 bases; unmatched junction nucleotides: 12. In nucleotides, the CDR3 is TGTGCCAGCAGCCCCATGCTAGCGGGCCGGGTAGAGACCCAGTACTTC. Protein sequence: CASSPMLAGRVETQYF.

This clonotype was seen at least ten times. This rearrangement joins TRBV20-1 to TRBJ1-2; tentative D call: TRBD1 (6 bases). Germline CDR1 DFQATT, CDR2 SNEGSKA (reference sequence). V dropped 1 base and J dropped 4 bases, with 13 bases sitting between them. The CDR3 covers 14 residues. CDR3 residues: CSARVWGGGYGYTF. DNA of the CDR3: TGCAGTGCTAGAGTCTGGGGGGGCGGCTATGGCTACACCTTC.

V gene TRBV9 combines with J gene TRBJ2-3, with 10 positions matching TRBD2. Germline V lookup: CDR1 SGDLS, CDR2 YYNGEE. The CDR3 contains 16 residues. Trimming at V came to 3 bases and at J to 1 base, leaving 5 bases not matched to a gene. The CDR3, as DNA: TGTGCCAGCAGCGAACCTAGCGGGAGTGGCACAGATACGCAGTATTTT. Its protein product is CASSEPSGSGTDTQYF.

This clonotype has at least ten counts. The chain joins TRBV20-1 to TRBJ2-3; possible D gene TRBD1, 5 bases. Germline V gene data show CDR1 as DFQATT and CDR2 as SNEGSKA (reference sequence). The CDR3 sequence is 13 residues long. The V gene lost 1 base and the J gene lost 3 bases, with 8 bases spanning the gap. The CDR3 DNA sequence: TGCAGTGCTAGAGGGCAGGGAACAGATACGCAGTATTTT. This codes for CSARGQGTDTQYF.

The sample holds a few counts of this clonotype. The chain joins TRBV4-2 to TRBJ2-3, with 8 positions matching TRBD2. The CDR3 runs 17 residues. Trimming removed 2 bases from V and 5 bases from J; junction bases left unmatched: 12. Germline V gene sequence: CDR1 LGHNA, CDR2 YNFKEQ. Here the CDR3 reads CASSQSSGGAGGDTQYF. DNA for the CDR3: TGTGCCAGCAGCCAATCATCCGGGGGGGCCGGGGGAGATACGCAGTATTTT.

This clonotype was found many times. The gene calls are TRBV28 and TRBJ2-7; 8 bases agree with TRBD1. Germline values: CDR1 MDHEN, CDR2 SYDVKM. The J segment lost 3 bases and the V segment lost 5 bases, leaving 3 bases of the junction unmatched. The CDR3 covers 13 residues. The CDR3: CASSRTGHYEQYF. CDR3 nucleotides: TGTGCCAGCAGTCGGACAGGGCACTACGAGCAGTACTTC.

This clonotype has a count of ten or more. J is TRBJ1-1 and V is TRBV25-1, with D possibly TRBD1 on 5 matching bases. V lost 8 bases, J lost 5 bases, and 21 bases lay in between. The CDR3 runs to 15 residues. Looked up from germline, CDR1 is MGHDK and CDR2 is SYGVNS. In nucleotides, the CDR3 is TGTGCCAGCCCAAGCCGCCGTTCAGGGTGGACTGAAGCTTTCTTT. It is translated as CASPSRRSGWTEAFF. Variable domain in full (rest from reference TRBV25-1 and TRBJ1-1): EADIYQTPRYLVIGTGKKITLECSQTMGHDKMYWYQQDPGMELHLIHYSYGVNSTEKGDLSSESTVSRIRTEHFPLTLESARPSHTSQYLCASPSRRSGWTEAFFGQGTRLTVV.

This clonotype was recorded many times. The J gene is TRBJ1-3, the V gene TRBV2, with D perhaps matching TRBD1 (6 bases). The CDR3 contains 15 residues. The germline V gene has CDR1 SNHLY and CDR2 FYNNEI. Trimming cost V 5 bases and J 0 bases, with 11 bases left between them. The CDR3 protein is CASSLDRNSGNTIYF. The DNA of the CDR3 is TGTGCCAGCAGTCTTGACAGGAACTCTGGAAACACCATATATTTT.

The V and J genes are TRBV7-2 and TRBJ2-2, with 8 bases fitting TRBD1. The CDR3 is 13 amino acids. Per germline, CDR1 SGHTA and CDR2 FQGNSA. The V segment lost 8 bases and the J segment 1 base; nucleotides outside the gene matches: 0. CDR3: CASGTGNTGELFF. CDR3 nucleotide sequence: TGTGCCAGCGGGACAGGGAACACCGGGGAGCTGTTTTTT.

This clonotype was seen at least ten times. This rearrangement joins TRBV29-1 to TRBJ2-1; D uncertain. Germline V CDR1 and CDR2: SQVTM, ANQGSEA. V was clipped by 2 bases and J by 6 bases, with 8 bases between them. CDR3 length: 12 residues. This CDR3 reads CSVESPGNEQFF. CDR3 in DNA: TGCAGCGTTGAAAGCCCTGGCAATGAGCAGTTCTTC.

This clonotype came up once. The chain couples TRBV18 to TRBJ2-2; D is undetermined. V was pared by 4 bases and J by 6 bases, with 12 bases between. This CDR3 has 14 amino acids. The germline gives CDR1 KGHSH, CDR2 LQKENI. The CDR3 sequence is CASSLHPESGELFF. CDR3 nucleotide sequence: TGTGCCAGCTCACTTCACCCTGAGTCCGGGGAGCTGTTTTTT.

This clonotype has more than one count but fewer than ten. J is TRBJ2-3 and V is TRBV7-8, with TRBD1 identical over 11 bases. Trimming took 5 bases from V and 4 from J; bases not matched to a gene: 2. There are 14 residues in the CDR3. Germline-derived CDR1 and CDR2 are SGHVS and FQNEAQ. The CDR3 coding sequence is TGTGCCAGCAGCCGGGACAGGGGGGCAGATACGCAGTATTTT. Translation gives CASSRDRGADTQYF.

This clonotype was detected a few times. This rearrangement joins TRBV9 to TRBJ2-3; D remains ambiguous. V was pared by 2 bases and J by 0 bases, with 7 bases between. Germline V lookup: CDR1 SGDLS, CDR2 YYNGEE. The CDR3 contains 14 residues. The CDR3 region is CASSVTTSTDTQYF. CDR3 nucleotides: TGTGCCAGCAGCGTCACAACTAGCACAGATACGCAGTATTTT.

This clonotype was counted at least ten times. The chain has TRBV6-2 or TRBV6-3 and TRBJ2-3; TRBD1 aligns across 7 bases. V lost 2 bases to trimming and J lost 3 bases; unmatched junction nucleotides: 11. Germline CDR1 reads MNHEY; CDR2 reads SVGEGT. The length of the CDR3 is 17 residues. The CDR3 DNA reads TGTGCCAGCAGTTACCAGACAGGGTCGTTCAGAACAGATACGCAGTATTTT. It is translated as CASSYQTGSFRTDTQYF.

The rearrangement links TRBV4-1 to TRBJ1-4; possibly TRBD1 for D (5 bases). This CDR3 region has 16 residues. From germline, CDR1 is MGHRA and CDR2 YSYEKL. V lost 0 bases to trimming and J lost 3 bases, with 11 bases between them. CDR3 DNA: TGCGCCAGCAGCCAAGAATCCACAGGACCTAATGAAAAACTGTTTTTT. Its protein product is CASSQESTGPNEKLFF.

This clonotype was detected only a few times. The genes are TRBV18 and TRBJ1-1, with no clear D. The length of the CDR3 is 14 residues. V was shortened by 0 bases and J by 1 base, with 6 bases between the two germline ends. The germline V gene has CDR1 KGHSH and CDR2 LQKENI. CDR3 DNA sequence: TGTGCCAGCTCACCACCGGCGGGGAACACTGAAGCTTTCTTT. Encoded protein: CASSPPAGNTEAFF.

V and J are TRBV20-1 and TRBJ1-1; D is ambiguous. Deletions cut 4 bases from V and 5 bases from J, with 14 bases between. The CDR3 extends over 13 amino acids. The germline V gene encodes CDR1 DFQATT and CDR2 SNEGSKA (reference sequence). CDR3 bases: TGCAGTGCTATCCGGGTCCTAAGTACTGAAGCTTTCTTT. Amino acid sequence: CSAIRVLSTEAFF.

This clonotype has only one observation. A junction end diverges from the germline sequence, so it may reflect a read error. The chain carries TRBV29-1 and TRBJ2-7, with 7 positions matching TRBD2. Germline lookup yields CDR1 SQVTM and CDR2 ANQGSEA. The CDR3 contains 14 residues. CDR3 protein: CSVSKGGLPYKQYF. CDR3 coding DNA: TGCAGCGTTTCTAAGGGAGGGCTCCCCTACAAGCAGTACTTC.

The chain has TRBV12-3 or TRBV12-4 and TRBJ1-2; D is possibly TRBD1 (6 bases). Trimming took 6 bases from V and 0 from J, leaving 20 bases between them. This CDR3 is built from 17 residues. The CDR3 sequence: CASSPIGQTFTNYGYTF. DNA of the CDR3: TGTGCCAGCAGCCCAATCGGACAGACCTTTACTAACTATGGCTACACCTTC.

This clonotype was detected only a few times. This may be a read error, as it is one base from a much larger clone. The chain recombines TRBV7-9 with TRBJ2-1, with TRBD2 matching 9 bases. Germline loops: CDR1 SEHNR, CDR2 FQNEAQ (reference sequence). V dropped 5 bases and J dropped 12; count of bases not matched to a gene: 11. The CDR3 has 14 amino acids. CDR3 coding DNA: TGTGCCAGCAGCCAAAGGGGAGCGGGGGGCTGGCAGTTCTTC. Amino acid sequence: CASSQRGAGGWQFF.